What follows describes a single T cell receptor (beta chain). Antigen specificity is unknown. Generated by immunoSEQ multiplex PCR, the TCRdb table keeps only in-frame clones and is missing some. The sample lists tens of thousands of clones; approximately 90% were seen once. The sample belongs to a study of T cells in tuberculosis. The overall study: The T cells targeted glucose monomycolate, a mycobacterial lipid, via CD1B. This South African cohort compared adolescents with or without latent tuberculosis against adults with active tuberculosis.

This CDR3 comprises 17 residues. Study conclusions and caveats: The TCR-beta difference was not significant; alpha differences partly reflected length.

Each clinical donor contributed on average approximately 100,000 T cells from unsorted cryopreserved PBMC. Source material: PBMCs. The chain uses TRBV1 and TRBJ2-1; the table names TRBD2, a call not compared with the DNA. TRBV1 is classified as a pseudogene. This TCR came from a donor aged 10-29 years with latent tuberculosis or without tuberculosis infection. Some clones in this sample may be carry-over from other donors' samples. The CDR3 DNA reads TGCACCAGCAGCCAAGATAAATCCGGACTAGCGCGCGCTAAGCAGTTCTTC. Residues: CTSSQDKSGLARAKQFF.